This T cell receptor (beta chain) was captured by sequencing in a study of T cells in Graves' hyperthyroidism and ophthalmopathy. This clonotype was counted ten times or more. The antigen remains undetermined. Trimming took 4 bases from V and 0 from J, leaving 6 bases between them. This CDR3 is 14 amino acids long. Germline CDR1 and CDR2: KGHSH and LQKENI. From RNA transcripts, TCR beta CDR3 regions were amplified. First-round RT-PCR targeting the TCR CDR3 was performed with the HTBI primer set. TCRdb re-called the multiplex PCR reads with MiXCR, one entry per CDR3 protein. The sample lists some 440,000 distinct CDR3 sequences; 15% to 19% were seen once. Patients aged 18 to 65 had newly diagnosed hyperthyroidism that had lasted under 2 months. Based on clinical symptoms, serum thyroxine and TRAb, thyroid ultrasound and orbital computed tomography, diagnoses were reached. Study observations and caveats: Classification by a 13 V-J model distinguished ophthalmopathy from stable hyperthyroidism. The blood repertoire included most of the expanded thyroid clonotypes above 0.001.

The receptor's source is a woman aged 18-29 years with Graves' hyperthyroidism. V gene TRBV18 combines with J gene TRBJ1-4; D not resolved. Material for sequencing was blood. CDR3 nucleotide sequence: TGTGCCAGCTCACTCTCAGCAACTAATGAAAAACTGTTTTTT. Translation: CASSLSATNEKLFF. The variable domain in full, completed from reference TRBV18 and TRBJ1-4, reads NAGVMQNPRHLVRRRGQEARLRCSPMKGHSHVYWYRQLPEEGLKFMVYLQKENIIDESGMPKERFSAEFPKEGPSILRIQQVVRGDSAAYFCASSLSATNEKLFFGSGTQLSVL.